A selection of T cell receptor beta chains follows, all from one sample in a study of T cell responses to AZD1222 COVID-19 vaccine. Sequenced by immunoSEQ multiplex PCR; TCRdb stores in-frame clones only, minus some. The data hold roughly 140,000 clones, with more than 70% observed a single time. The sequencing here drew on peripheral blood, taken on day 0 of AZD1222 vaccination. These receptors all stem from an adult in good health. Each CDR3 is given with its conserved first and last residue. The D gene is left open where the match is weak. Not every row has a clone size; where given, it reads once, few, many or a size class.

clone_size	d_call	v_call	j_call	cdr3_nt	cdr3_aa
-	TRBD1	TRBV18	TRBJ1-5	TGTGCCAGCTCACCAAAGACAGGGCCTAGCAATCAGCCCCAGCATTTT	CASSPKTGPSNQPQHF
once	-	TRBV30	TRBJ1-2	TGTGCCTGGAGGGGGGTGTGGGATGGCTACACCTTC	CAWRGVWDGYTF
-	TRBD2	TRBV5-5	TRBJ2-7	TGTGCCAGCAGCTTGGGAGAGAGGGGAGGGGAGCAGTACTTC	CASSLGERGGEQYF
-	TRBD2	TRBV4-1	TRBJ2-1	TGCGCCAGCAGCCAAGTAAGGGTGACTAGCGGGAGGGCGGATGAGCAGTTCTTC	CASSQVRVTSGRADEQFF
-	TRBD1	TRBV4-2	TRBJ2-7	TGTGCCAGCAGCCCGGGACAGGGATACTACGAGCAGTACTTC	CASSPGQGYYEQYF
few	TRBD2	TRBV7-2	TRBJ2-3	TGTGCCAGCAGCTTAGTTCCTAGCGGGAGTGGCACAGATACGCAGTATTTT	CASSLVPSGSGTDTQYF
-	-	TRBV9	TRBJ1-1	TGTGCCAGCAGCGTATTGACGGGAATGAACACTGAAGCTTTCTTT	CASSVLTGMNTEAFF
once	-	TRBV12-5	TRBJ2-5	TGTGCTAGTGGTTTGGAAAGGTTCCTAGGGGAGACCCAGTACTTC	CASGLERFLGETQYF
once	TRBD2	TRBV4-2	TRBJ2-2	TGTGCCAGCAGCCAAGAGGGACTAGCGTTTCTCGCGAACACCGGGGAGCTGTTTTTT	CASSQEGLAFLANTGELFF
-	TRBD2	TRBV27	TRBJ2-2	TGTGCCAGCCACCCCGGGGGGGCCGGGGAGCTGTTTTTT	CASHPGGAGELFF
-	TRBD1	TRBV9	TRBJ2-2	TGTGCCAGCAAACCCACGGAGACAGGGGTTGGCGGGGAGCTGTTTTTT	CASKPTETGVGGELFF
-	-	TRBV5-1	TRBJ2-2	TGCGCCAGCAGCTTGGAAGCAGGTTCCACCGGGGAGCTGTTTTTT	CASSLEAGSTGELFF
-	-	TRBV5-1	TRBJ1-5	TGCGCCAGCAGCTTGGGGGGTGATTATAGCAATCAGCCCCAGCATTTT	CASSLGGDYSNQPQHF
-	-	TRBV6-5	TRBJ1-2	TGTGCCAGCATGGAACAGCGCTATGGCTACACCTTC	CASMEQRYGYTF
-	-	TRBV3-1/TRBV3-2	TRBJ2-1	TGTGCCAGCAGCCAAACACTAAGGAGGGGGTCCTACAATGAGCAGTTCTTC	CASSQTLRRGSYNEQFF
-	-	TRBV28	TRBJ2-3	TGTGCCAGCACCTCAAGGCCAGATACGCAGTATTTT	CASTSRPDTQYF
once	-	TRBV29-1	TRBJ1-2	TGCAGCGTCGGTCCAGGGGTGGGTGGCTACACCTTC	CSVGPGVGGYTF
few	TRBD2	TRBV6-1	TRBJ2-3	TGTGCCAGCAGTGAAATGGGCGGGAGAAAGACAGATACGCAGTATTTT	CASSEMGGRKTDTQYF
-	-	TRBV7-2	TRBJ2-1	TGTGCCAGCACCCGGGACCTTAGTCCCCAGTTCTTC	CASTRDLSPQFF
once	TRBD1	TRBV11-3	TRBJ2-1	TGTGCCAGCGGGACAGGGGGGGGGCACAATGAGCAGTTCTTC	CASGTGGGHNEQFF
-	-	TRBV27	TRBJ1-1	TGTGCCAGCAGCGTATACAGGGCGGGCACTGAAGCTTTCTTT	CASSVYRAGTEAFF
few	-	TRBV5-4	TRBJ2-7	TGTGCCAGCAGCTTAAGTCAGGGACGCAGCGAGCAGTACTTC	CASSLSQGRSEQYF
few	-	TRBV19	TRBJ1-2	TGTGCCACCCAATTGGACAGAAACTATGGCTACACCTTC	CATQLDRNYGYTF
-	TRBD1	TRBV9	TRBJ1-1	TGTGCCAGCAGCCCCCCGGCGCAGGGGGCGGAGAACACTGAAGCTTTCTTT	CASSPPAQGAENTEAFF
-	-	TRBV5-5	TRBJ2-7	TGTGCCAGCAGCTCTCGGGGTGCTGGGTGGGAGCAGTACTTC	CASSSRGAGWEQYF
few	TRBD1	TRBV11-2	TRBJ2-1	TGTGCCAGCAGCTTGGGGCCAGGGGGCCTCAATGAGCAGTTCTTC	CASSLGPGGLNEQFF
-	-	TRBV6-5	TRBJ1-5	TGTGCCAGCAGTTACACGGGGGGAGATAATCAGCCCCAGCATTTT	CASSYTGGDNQPQHF
-	-	TRBV12-3/TRBV12-4	TRBJ1-1	TGTGCCAGCAGTATCACAGGTGGCACTGAAGCTTTCTTT	CASSITGGTEAFF
-	-	TRBV29-1	TRBJ2-1	TGCAGCGTTGCCCATGAGGTGGCAGAGTCCTACAATGAGCAGTTCTTC	CSVAHEVAESYNEQFF
-	TRBD2	TRBV24-1	TRBJ2-5	TGTGCCACCAGTGATCCTGGGCGGGAGGGAGAGACCCAGTACTTC	CATSDPGREGETQYF
-	TRBD1	TRBV28	TRBJ1-1	TGTGCCAGCAACTCACAACAGGGGGGAAAGACTGAAGCTTTCTTT	CASNSQQGGKTEAFF
-	-	TRBV6-1	TRBJ2-1	TGTGCCATCCACCCGACGGGGTCCTACAATGAGCAGTTCTTC	CAIHPTGSYNEQFF
-	TRBD1	TRBV30	TRBJ2-7	TGTGCCTGGAGCCAGGGGGCAGGTCTCGACGAGCAGTACTTC	CAWSQGAGLDEQYF
few	-	TRBV4-2	TRBJ2-7	TGTGCCAGCAGCCAGCAGGGTCTCGAGCAGTACTTC	CASSQQGLEQYF
few	-	TRBV4-1	TRBJ1-2	TGCGCCAGCAGCCAAGTCCCGGGGGTAAACTATGGCTACACCTTC	CASSQVPGVNYGYTF
-	-	TRBV6-5	TRBJ2-7	TGTGCCAGCAGTTCGGGGATATACGAGCAGTACTTC	CASSSGIYEQYF
few	-	TRBV27	TRBJ1-5	TGTGCCAGCAAATCGGTCGGAGACAATCAGCCCCAGCATTTT	CASKSVGDNQPQHF
-	-	TRBV7-2	TRBJ2-7	TGTGCCAGCAGCCCAACAGGTCCCTACGAGCAGTACTTC	CASSPTGPYEQYF
once	TRBD2	TRBV11-3	TRBJ2-7	TGTGCCAGCAGCTTAGAAGCGGGAGTCAACTACGAGCAGTACTTC	CASSLEAGVNYEQYF
once	-	TRBV6-5	TRBJ2-3	TGTGCCAGCGGGGCCCCTAGAGGCACAGATACGCAGTATTTT	CASGAPRGTDTQYF
-	TRBD1	TRBV27	TRBJ1-2	TGTGCCAGCAGCAGGACAGGGGGTTCGGGCTACACCTTC	CASSRTGGSGYTF
-	-	TRBV5-4	TRBJ1-1	TGTGCCAGCAGCTTCCACGGGAACACTGAAGCTTTCTTT	CASSFHGNTEAFF
-	-	TRBV6-5	TRBJ1-2	TGTGCCAGCAGGAGGGACGGTCGTAACTATGGCTACACCTTC	CASRRDGRNYGYTF
many	-	TRBV4-3	TRBJ2-7	TGCGCCAGCAGCCAAGGATCAGGCGCTTCCTACGAGCAGTACTTC	CASSQGSGASYEQYF
once	TRBD2	TRBV19	TRBJ2-1	TGTGCCAGTAGTCCACCGGGACTAAGAAATGAGCAGTTCTTC	CASSPPGLRNEQFF
-	-	TRBV19	TRBJ2-3	TGTGCCAGTAGTATTCAGAGGACAGATACGCAGTATTTT	CASSIQRTDTQYF
-	-	TRBV25-1	TRBJ2-6	TGTGCCAGCTGGGGGGGGGCCATCTCTGGGGCCAACGTCCTGACTTTC	CASWGGAISGANVLTF
-	TRBD2	TRBV4-3	TRBJ2-7	TGCGCCAGCAGCCAAGCGGCTAGCGGGTCCCACGAGCAGTACTTC	CASSQAASGSHEQYF
once	-	TRBV5-1	TRBJ2-5	TGCGCCAGCAGCTTCGGGCAGCAAGAGACCCAGTACTTC	CASSFGQQETQYF
-	-	TRBV7-2	TRBJ2-2	TGTGCCAGCAGCTTAGGTTGGGGGAGCGGGGAGCTGTTTTTT	CASSLGWGSGELFF
-	-	TRBV11-2	TRBJ2-5	TGTGCCAGCAGCTTAGTTCGGACGGCAGAGACCCAGTACTTC	CASSLVRTAETQYF
-	-	TRBV4-3	TRBJ2-2	TGCGCCAGCAGCGGACGCGGGACCGGGGAGCTGTTTTTT	CASSGRGTGELFF
-	TRBD1	TRBV9	TRBJ2-7	TGTGCCAGCAGCGTCACTACGGGACAGGGTAACGAGCAGTACTTC	CASSVTTGQGNEQYF
-	-	TRBV11-2	TRBJ1-2	TGTGCCAGCAGCTTGAGATGGGACTATGGCTACACCTTC	CASSLRWDYGYTF
-	-	TRBV30	TRBJ1-1	TGTGCCTGGAGTACGGGCCTCCCCCCAAGAGGAGCTTTCTTT	CAWSTGLPPRGAFF